This entry lists 7 T cell receptor beta chains sequenced from one sample in a study of blood T cells in healthy people across ages. Primers used in a second PCR of about 7 to 11 cycles were a sample-barcoded 5' primer and a J-beta primer mix. MiXCR, run by TCRdb on the 5' RACE reads, gives a single entry per CDR3 protein. This sample has about 780,000 distinct CDR3 sequences, with around 50% found just once. The specimen sequenced was blood. These receptors were collected from a man older than 75 in good health.

V is TRBV7-3 and J is TRBJ2-1; the match to TRBD2 covers 8 bases. This CDR3 contains 16 residues. V shed 0 bases and J 3 bases; nucleotides not matched to a gene: 4. CDR1 and CDR2 (germline): SGHTA, FQGTGA. The CDR3 sequence: CASSLTAGVVYNEQFF. In DNA, the CDR3 is TGTGCCAGCAGCTTAACAGCGGGAGTAGTCTACAATGAGCAGTTCTTC.

This chain links TRBV20-1 with TRBJ2-5; the match to TRBD2 covers 8 bases. The J call is uncertain, as TRBJ2-7 better fits the DNA end. The CDR3 extends over 15 amino acids. CDR1 and CDR2 (germline): DFQATT, SNEGSKA (reference sequence). The CDR3 DNA follows: TGCAGTGCTAGAGGGCCGGGACTAGTCGTTTACGAGCAGTACTTC. Translation: CSARGPGLVVYEQYF.

The chain carries TRBV7-2 and TRBJ1-1; D is unclear. The V gene lost 1 base and the J gene lost 3 bases, with 6 bases spanning the gap. The V gene's germline CDR1 is SGHTA and CDR2 FQGNSA. The CDR3 is made up of 13 amino acids. This CDR3 is CASSLEQDTEAFF. In DNA form, the CDR3 reads TGTGCCAGCAGCTTAGAACAAGACACTGAAGCTTTCTTT.

The gene calls are TRBV9 and TRBJ2-4; the match to TRBD1 covers 8 bases. The closer fit of TRBJ2-7 to the DNA end suggests the J call may be wrong. Per germline, CDR1 SGDLS and CDR2 YYNGEE. This CDR3 contains 18 residues. CDR3 nucleotides: TGTGCCAGCAGCGTAGATCTTCACGGGCGGGACAGGACGTACGAGCAGTACTTC. It translates to CASSVDLHGRDRTYEQYF.

The V call is TRBV10-3, the J call TRBJ1-2, with D hard to call. The CDR3 sequence is 15 residues long. Germline CDR1 is ENHRY and CDR2 is SYGVKD. Trimming pared 1 base from V and 0 bases from J, leaving 9 bases between. The CDR3 sequence is CAISEFSDPNYGYTF. CDR3 sequence (DNA): TGTGCCATCAGTGAGTTTTCAGATCCTAACTATGGCTACACCTTC.

This clonotype appeared once. A much more abundant neighbour one base away suggests this may be a read error. The gene calls are TRBV11-3 and TRBJ2-5; D perhaps matches TRBD2 (6 bases). The germline V gene encodes CDR1 SGHNT and CDR2 YENEEA. The CDR3 spans 12 residues. V was trimmed by 4 bases and J by 11 bases, leaving 14 bases between them. CDR3 nucleotides: TGTGCCAGCAGCTCCACGGCTAGCGTGCAGTACTTC. Its protein product is CASSSTASVQYF. Combining the CDR3 with reference TRBV11-3 and TRBJ2-5 gives the whole variable domain EAGVVQSPRYKIIEKKQPVAFWCNPISGHNTLYWYLQNLGQGPELLIRYENEEAVDDSQLPKDRFSAERLKGVDSTLKIQPAELGDSAVYLCASSSTASVQYFGPGTRLLVL.

The table lists this clonotype with a few counts. This chain joins TRBV20-1 and TRBJ1-2, with a weak D call TRBD1 (6 bases). The V end lost 1 base, the J end lost 4 bases, and 19 bases lay between the germline ends. Germline CDR1 and CDR2: DFQATT and SNEGSKA (reference sequence). The CDR3 loop spans 16 amino acids. Here the CDR3 reads CSARGDPGQRVYGYTF. The CDR3 nucleotides read TGCAGTGCTAGAGGGGATCCCGGACAGAGAGTCTATGGCTACACCTTC.